In its sample, the clone carrying this TCR beta chain was seen a few times. As yet, its antigen is unknown. This CDR3 has 16 amino acids. CDR1 MNHNY and CDR2 SVGAGI come from the germline V gene (reference sequence). Trimming took off 0 bases at V and 0 bases at J, with 9 bases between the two ends. This sample was taken from a study of T cells in Graves' hyperthyroidism and ophthalmopathy. The overall study: Before any treatment, at initial diagnosis, peripheral blood was collected. General study points: Blood also contained most expanded thyroid clonotypes above 0.001.

Amplification of TCR beta CDR3 regions was performed using RNA transcripts as template. The HTBI primer set was used in a first-round RT-PCR of the TCR CDR3. In TCRdb, the multiplex PCR reads were re-called with MiXCR into one record per CDR3 protein. The table has nearly 600,000 distinct CDR3 sequences, approximately 15% seen once. This receptor was identified in a woman under 30 with Graves' ophthalmopathy. This chain links TRBV6-6 with TRBJ1-3; D unresolved. What was sequenced was blood. The CDR3 DNA follows: TGTGCCAGCAGTTACTCGAGGGCAAACTCTGGAAACACCATATATTTT. Its translation is CASSYSRANSGNTIYF.